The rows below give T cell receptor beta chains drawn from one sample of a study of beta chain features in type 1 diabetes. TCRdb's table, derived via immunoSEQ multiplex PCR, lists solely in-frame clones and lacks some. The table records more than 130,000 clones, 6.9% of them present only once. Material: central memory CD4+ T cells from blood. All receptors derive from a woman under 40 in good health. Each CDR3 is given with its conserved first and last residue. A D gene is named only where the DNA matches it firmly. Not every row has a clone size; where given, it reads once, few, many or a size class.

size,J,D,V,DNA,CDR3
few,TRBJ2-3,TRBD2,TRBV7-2,TGTGCCAGCAGCCTCTGGACTAGCGGGAAAAGAGATACGCAGTATTTT,CASSLWTSGKRDTQYF
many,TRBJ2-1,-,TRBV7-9,TGTGCCAGCAGCTTAGCGCCCGGTGAGCAGTTCTTC,CASSLAPGEQFF
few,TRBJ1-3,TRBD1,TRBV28,TGTGCCAGCAGTCCCTCGACAGGGAAGTCTGGAAACACCATATATTTT,CASSPSTGKSGNTIYF
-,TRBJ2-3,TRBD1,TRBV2,TGTGCCAGCAGTGGAGGGACAGGCTTTAGCACAGATACGCAGTATTTT,CASSGGTGFSTDTQYF
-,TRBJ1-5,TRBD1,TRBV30,TGTGCCTGGAGTGGGGGACAGGGGTATCAGCCCCAGCATTTT,CAWSGGQGYQPQHF
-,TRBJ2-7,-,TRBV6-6,TGTGCCAGCAGTTACTCTGCGGGGTTAGCCTACGAGCAGTACTTC,CASSYSAGLAYEQYF
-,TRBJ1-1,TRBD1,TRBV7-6,TGTGCCAGCAGCTTGGTCTCTACAGGGGAGACTGAAGCTTTCTTT,CASSLVSTGETEAFF
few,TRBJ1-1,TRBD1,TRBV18,TGTGCCAGCTCACCACGCCTAGCACAGGGGCAGAACACTGAAGCTTTCTTT,CASSPRLAQGQNTEAFF
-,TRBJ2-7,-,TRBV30,TGTGCCTGGAGTAGAACAGGGAGAGACGAGCAGTACTTC,CAWSRTGRDEQYF
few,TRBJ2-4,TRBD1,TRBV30,TGTGCCTGGGACTCCGGACAGGGAAACATTCAGTACTTC,CAWDSGQGNIQYF
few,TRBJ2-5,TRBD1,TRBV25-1,TGTGCCAGCAGTGAATCGGGGGACAGGGGGAGAGTGGTCCAGTACTTC,CASSESGDRGRVVQYF
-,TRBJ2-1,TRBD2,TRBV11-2,TGTGCCAGCAGCTTATCTAGCGGGAGAGGTAATGAGCAGTTCTTC,CASSLSSGRGNEQFF
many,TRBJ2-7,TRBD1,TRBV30,TGTGCCTGGAGTTTGGGACAGGGACCCTACGAGCAGTACTTC,CAWSLGQGPYEQYF
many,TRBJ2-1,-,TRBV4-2,TGTGCCAGCAGCCAAGACGGCGTGGCTAGCCGCAACAATGAGCAGTTCTTC,CASSQDGVASRNNEQFF
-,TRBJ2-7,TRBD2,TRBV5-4,TGTGCCAGCAGCCAAGCGCATCCTAGCGGGAGAGGCCTTTACGAGCAGTACTTC,CASSQAHPSGRGLYEQYF
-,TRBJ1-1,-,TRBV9,TGTGCCAGCAGCGTAGATGGACAGCTGAACACTGAAGCTTTCTTT,CASSVDGQLNTEAFF
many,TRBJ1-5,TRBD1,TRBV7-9,TGTGCCAGCAGCCCCACAGGGGTCCAGAATCAGCCCCAGCATTTT,CASSPTGVQNQPQHF
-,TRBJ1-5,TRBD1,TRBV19,TGTGCCAGTAGCGTAACAGGGGGAGGCAATCAGCCCCAGCATTTT,CASSVTGGGNQPQHF
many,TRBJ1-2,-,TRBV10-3,TGTGCCACCCGGGCAGGGGAAGTAGGTGGCTACACCTTC,CATRAGEVGGYTF
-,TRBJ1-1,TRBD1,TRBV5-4,TGTGCCAGCAGCTCGGGACAGGTGAACACTGAAGCTTTCTTT,CASSSGQVNTEAFF
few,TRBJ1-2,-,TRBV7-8,TGTGCCAGCAGCACCCCCGCGGGGCGCGGCTATGGCTACACCTTC,CASSTPAGRGYGYTF
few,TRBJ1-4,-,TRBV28,TGTGCCAGCAGTCGACCCCAGGGAAAAGAAAAACTGTTTTTT,CASSRPQGKEKLFF
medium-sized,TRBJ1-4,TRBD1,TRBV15,TGTGCCACCAGCAGAGGACAGGGGAATGAAAAACTGTTTTTT,CATSRGQGNEKLFF
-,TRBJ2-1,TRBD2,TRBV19,TGTGCCAGTAGTATCAGACTAGCGGTTGAGCAGTTCTTC,CASSIRLAVEQFF
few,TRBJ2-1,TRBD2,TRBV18,TGTGCCAGCTCACCCAACTTTAGCGGGAGAGACAATGAGCAGTTCTTC,CASSPNFSGRDNEQFF
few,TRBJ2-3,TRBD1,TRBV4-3,TGCGCCAGCAGCCCCCGTCCAGGGGGCTTGGAAGATACGCAGTATTTT,CASSPRPGGLEDTQYF
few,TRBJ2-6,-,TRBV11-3,TGTGCCAGCAGCTCGTCAGATTCTTCTGGGGCCAACGTCCTGACTTTC,CASSSSDSSGANVLTF
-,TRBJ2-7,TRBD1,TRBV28,TGTGCCAGCAGCTCCCCCGGGACAGGGCTCAACGAGCAGTACTTC,CASSSPGTGLNEQYF
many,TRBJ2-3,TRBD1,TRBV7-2,TGTGCCAGCAGCTTTAGACGGACAGGGAGCACAGATACGCAGTATTTT,CASSFRRTGSTDTQYF
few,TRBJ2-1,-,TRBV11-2,TGTGCCAGCAGCTTTCCCTCCAATGAGCAGTTCTTC,CASSFPSNEQFF
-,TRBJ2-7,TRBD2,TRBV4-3,TGCGCCAGCAGCCCGACTAGCGGCTACGAGCAGTACTTC,CASSPTSGYEQYF
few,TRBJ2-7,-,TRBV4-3,TGCGCCAGCAGCCCGCGCTGGGCAGCGGATACCTACGAGCAGTACTTC,CASSPRWAADTYEQYF
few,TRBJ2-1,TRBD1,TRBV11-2,TGTGCCAGCAGCTTAGTCCCCGACAGGGCCCATGAGCAGTTCTTC,CASSLVPDRAHEQFF
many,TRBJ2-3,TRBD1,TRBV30,TGTGCCTGGAGTGGTAAACCTGGGACAGGGACAACAGATACGCAGTATTTT,CAWSGKPGTGTTDTQYF
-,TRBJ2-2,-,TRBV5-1,TGCGCCAGCAGCTTGGGCGGGCGCAACACCGGGGAGCTGTTTTTT,CASSLGGRNTGELFF
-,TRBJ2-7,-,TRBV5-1,TGCGCCAGCAGGTTCACAGGGAGCGAGCAGTACTTC,CASRFTGSEQYF
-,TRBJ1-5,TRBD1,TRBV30,TGTGCCTGGAGTTCGGCGACAGGGAGGAACAATCAGCCCCAGCATTTT,CAWSSATGRNNQPQHF
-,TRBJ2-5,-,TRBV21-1,TGTGCCAGCAGCAAAAAAATTAGACAGGGCCAAGAGACCCAGTACTTC,CASSKKIRQGQETQYF
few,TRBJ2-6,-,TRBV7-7,TGTGCTAGCAGCTTCTCCTTGGCATCCGGGGCCAACGTCCTGACTTTC,CASSFSLASGANVLTF
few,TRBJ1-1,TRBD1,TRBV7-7,TGTGCTAGCAGCCGGTTTACAGGGGTGACGAACACTGAAGCTTTCTTT,CASSRFTGVTNTEAFF
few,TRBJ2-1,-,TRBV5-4,TGTGCCAGCAGCTTGGGAGGGAGGTCCTACAATGAGCAGTTCTTC,CASSLGGRSYNEQFF
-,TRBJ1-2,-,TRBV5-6,TGTGCCAGCACCCCCCTCTTCGTACCCCGTTTGGGCTCAGAAGGCTACACCTTC,CASTPLFVPRLGSEGYTF
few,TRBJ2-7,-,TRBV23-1,TGCGCCAGCAGAGAGTACGACAGAGCGCGATTTTCATACGAGCAGTACTTC,CASREYDRARFSYEQYF
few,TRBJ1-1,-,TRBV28,TGTGCCAGCAGTCCACTCCCTAGTCGGGGGGACACTGAAGCTTTCTTT,CASSPLPSRGDTEAFF
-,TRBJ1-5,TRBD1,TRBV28,TGTGCCAGCAGTCCGACAGGGGCTACCAATCAGCCCCAGCATTTT,CASSPTGATNQPQHF
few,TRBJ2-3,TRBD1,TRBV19,TGTGCCAGTAGCGTTACAGGGGTGGCAGATACGCAGTATTTT,CASSVTGVADTQYF
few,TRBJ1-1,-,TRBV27,TGTGCCAGCAGTTCCCAGACAGGCAGGAACACTGAAGCTTTCTTT,CASSSQTGRNTEAFF
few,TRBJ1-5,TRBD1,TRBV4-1,TGCGCCAGCAGCCCCGCACCCACAGGGGCGCGCAATCAGCCCCAGCATTTT,CASSPAPTGARNQPQHF
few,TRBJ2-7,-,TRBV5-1,TGCGCCAGCAGCTTGGAACGTCGACAGTCCTACGAGCAGTACTTC,CASSLERRQSYEQYF
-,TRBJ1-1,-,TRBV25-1,TGTGCCAGCAGTCGACAAGGGGGAACTGAAGCTTTCTTT,CASSRQGGTEAFF
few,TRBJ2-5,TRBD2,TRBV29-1,TGCAGCGTTCCCGGGGGGGTCCAAGAGACCCAGTACTTC,CSVPGGVQETQYF
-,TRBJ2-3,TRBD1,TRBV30,TGTGCCTGGAGTTCACCCCTTGGGACAGGGCATAGCACAGATACGCAGTATTTT,CAWSSPLGTGHSTDTQYF
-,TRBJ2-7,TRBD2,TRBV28,TGTGCCAGCAGCTCCCCCCCTAGCGGTTCTACCTACGAGCAGTACTTC,CASSSPPSGSTYEQYF
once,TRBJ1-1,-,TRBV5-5,TGTGCCAGCAGCTTGGTAGGGGCCCAGACTGAAGCTTTCTTT,CASSLVGAQTEAFF
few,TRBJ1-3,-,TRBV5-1,TGCGCCAGCAGCTTGGATTCATGGGAACCGGGGAACACCATATATTTT,CASSLDSWEPGNTIYF
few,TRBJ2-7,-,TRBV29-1,TGCAGCGTTAAAGAGATTGACGGGTTCTACGAGCAGTACTTC,CSVKEIDGFYEQYF
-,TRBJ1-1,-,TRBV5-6,TGTGCCAGCAGCCCACTGGGGGGGGTGGGGACTGAAGCTTTCTTT,CASSPLGGVGTEAFF
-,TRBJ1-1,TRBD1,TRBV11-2,TGTGCCAGCAGCGGGGACAGGCTGAACACTGAAGCTTTCTTT,CASSGDRLNTEAFF